The present TCR beta chain was sequenced within a study of CD8 T cells in Susac syndrome. When the RNA was reverse transcribed, random hexamers were used with an input of roughly 0.45 to 1 ug. TCRdb re-derived calls from the immunoSEQ multiplex PCR reads in MiXCR, one entry per CDR3 protein. The sample holds roughly 300,000 distinct CDR3 sequences, about 85% seen once. The CDR3 has 14 residues. V was pared by 5 bases and J by 6 bases, with 16 bases between. CDR1 SEHNR and CDR2 FQNEAQ come from the germline V gene (reference sequence). The sample comprised CD8+ T cells from PBMCs. The rearrangement uses TRBV7-9 and TRBJ1-1, with D maybe TRBD1 (6 bases). This receptor was taken from a human donor with multiple sclerosis. CDR3: CASSAPGVGSEAFF. CDR3 sequence (DNA): TGTGCCAGCAGCGCTCCAGGGGTGGGATCTGAAGCTTTCTTT.